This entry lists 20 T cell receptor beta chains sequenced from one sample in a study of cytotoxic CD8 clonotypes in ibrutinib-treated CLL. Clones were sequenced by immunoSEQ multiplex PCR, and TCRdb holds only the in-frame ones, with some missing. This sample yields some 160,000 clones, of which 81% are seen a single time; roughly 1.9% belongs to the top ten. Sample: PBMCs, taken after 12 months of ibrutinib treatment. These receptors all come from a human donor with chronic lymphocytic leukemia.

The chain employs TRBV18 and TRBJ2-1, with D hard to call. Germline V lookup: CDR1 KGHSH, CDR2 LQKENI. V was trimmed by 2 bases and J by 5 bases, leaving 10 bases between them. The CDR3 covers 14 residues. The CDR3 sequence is CASSPVAVNNEQFF. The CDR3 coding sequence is TGTGCCAGCTCACCAGTGGCAGTCAACAATGAGCAGTTCTTC.

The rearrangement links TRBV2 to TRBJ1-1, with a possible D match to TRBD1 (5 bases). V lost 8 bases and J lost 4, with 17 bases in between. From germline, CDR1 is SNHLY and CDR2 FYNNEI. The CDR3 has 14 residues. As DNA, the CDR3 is TGTGCCAGCGCACCTAACGCGGGGGGCACTGAAGCTTTCTTT. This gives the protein CASAPNAGGTEAFF.

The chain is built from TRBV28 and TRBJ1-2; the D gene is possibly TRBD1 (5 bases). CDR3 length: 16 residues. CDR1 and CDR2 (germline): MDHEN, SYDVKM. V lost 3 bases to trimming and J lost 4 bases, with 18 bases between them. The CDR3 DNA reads TGTGCCAGCAGTTTGGTGACAGAATTAAGAAGCTATGGCTACACCTTC. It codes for CASSLVTELRSYGYTF.

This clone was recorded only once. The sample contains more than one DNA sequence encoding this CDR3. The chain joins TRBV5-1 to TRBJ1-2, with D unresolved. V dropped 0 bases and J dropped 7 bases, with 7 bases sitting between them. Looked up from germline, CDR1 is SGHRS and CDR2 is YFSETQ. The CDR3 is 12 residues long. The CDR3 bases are TGCGCCAGCAGCTTGGACGGGGTTGGCTACACCTTC. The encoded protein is CASSLDGVGYTF. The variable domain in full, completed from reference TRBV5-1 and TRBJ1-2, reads KAGVTQTPRYLIKTRGQQVTLSCSPISGHRSVSWYQQTPGQGLQFLFEYFSETQRNKGNFPGRFSGRQFSNSRSEMNVSTLELGDSALYLCASSLDGVGYTFGSGTRLTVV.

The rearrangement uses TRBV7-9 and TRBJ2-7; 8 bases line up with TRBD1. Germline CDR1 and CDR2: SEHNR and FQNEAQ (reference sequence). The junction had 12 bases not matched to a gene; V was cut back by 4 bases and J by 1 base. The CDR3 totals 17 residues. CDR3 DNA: TGTGCCAGCAGCTCCTCGCCGGGACAGGAGAATTCCTACGAGCAGTACTTC. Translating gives CASSSSPGQENSYEQYF.

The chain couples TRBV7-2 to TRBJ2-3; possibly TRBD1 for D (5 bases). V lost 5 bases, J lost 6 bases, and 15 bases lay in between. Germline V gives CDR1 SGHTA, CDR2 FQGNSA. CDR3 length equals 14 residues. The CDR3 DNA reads TGTGCCAGCAGCAAACCCAGGGAACGGGATACGCAGTATTTT. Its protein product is CASSKPRERDTQYF.

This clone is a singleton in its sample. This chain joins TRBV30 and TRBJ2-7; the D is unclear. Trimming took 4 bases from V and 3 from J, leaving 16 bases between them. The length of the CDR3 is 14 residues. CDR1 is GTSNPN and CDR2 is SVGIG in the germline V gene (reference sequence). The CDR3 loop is CAWKVSYSGYEQYF. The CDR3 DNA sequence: TGTGCCTGGAAAGTGTCTTACTCAGGCTACGAGCAGTACTTC.

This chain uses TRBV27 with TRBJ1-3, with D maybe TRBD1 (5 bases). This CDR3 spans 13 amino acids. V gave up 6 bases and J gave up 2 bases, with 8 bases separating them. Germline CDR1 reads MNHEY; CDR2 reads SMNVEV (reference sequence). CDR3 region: CASRKGAGNTIYF. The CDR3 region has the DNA TGTGCCAGCAGGAAAGGGGCTGGAAACACCATATATTTT.

CDR3 DNA sequence: TGTGCCAGCTCCACGTCGGTCCCTGGGGCCAACGTCCTGACTTTC. It yields the protein CASSTSVPGANVLTF. The chain employs TRBV18 and TRBJ2-6; D unclear. Per germline, CDR1 KGHSH and CDR2 LQKENI. The CDR3 loop spans 15 amino acids. Between the trimmed V and J ends, which lost 6 bases and 2 bases, there was a span of 11 bases.

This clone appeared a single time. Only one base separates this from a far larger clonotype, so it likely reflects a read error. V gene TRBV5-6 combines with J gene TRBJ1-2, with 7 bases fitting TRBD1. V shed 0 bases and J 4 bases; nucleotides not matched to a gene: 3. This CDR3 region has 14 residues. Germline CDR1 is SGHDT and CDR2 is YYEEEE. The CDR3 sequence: CASSLGQGGYGYTF. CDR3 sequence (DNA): TGTGCCAGCAGCTTGGGACAGGGCGGCTATGGCTACACCTTC.

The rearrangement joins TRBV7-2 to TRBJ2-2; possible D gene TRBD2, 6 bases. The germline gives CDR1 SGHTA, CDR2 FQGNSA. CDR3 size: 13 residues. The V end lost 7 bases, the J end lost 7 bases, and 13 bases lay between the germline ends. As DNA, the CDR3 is TGTGCCAGCACCGGGAGCGGGTTCGGGGAGCTGTTTTTT. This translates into CASTGSGFGELFF.

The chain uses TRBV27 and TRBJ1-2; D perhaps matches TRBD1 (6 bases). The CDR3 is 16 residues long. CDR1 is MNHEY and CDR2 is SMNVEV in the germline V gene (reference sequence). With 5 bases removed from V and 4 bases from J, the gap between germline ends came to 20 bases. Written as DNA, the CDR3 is TGTGCCAGCAGTCCTATTCCGATCAGGGGAGGCTATGGCTACACCTTC. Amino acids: CASSPIPIRGGYGYTF.

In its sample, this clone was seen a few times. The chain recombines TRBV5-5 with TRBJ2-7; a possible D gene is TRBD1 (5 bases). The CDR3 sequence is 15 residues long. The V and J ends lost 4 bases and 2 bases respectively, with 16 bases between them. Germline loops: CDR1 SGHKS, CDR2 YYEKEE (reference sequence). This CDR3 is CASSRTGMQTYEQYF. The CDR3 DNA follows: TGTGCCAGCAGCCGTACAGGAATGCAGACCTACGAGCAGTACTTC.

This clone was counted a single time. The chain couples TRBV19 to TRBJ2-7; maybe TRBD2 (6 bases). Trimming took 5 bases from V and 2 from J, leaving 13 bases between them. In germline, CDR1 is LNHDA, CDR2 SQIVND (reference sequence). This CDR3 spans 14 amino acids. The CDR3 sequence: CASSVRGWAYEQYF. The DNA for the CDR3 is TGTGCCAGTAGTGTCCGGGGGTGGGCCTACGAGCAGTACTTC. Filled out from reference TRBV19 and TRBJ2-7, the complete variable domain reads DGGITQSPKYLFRKEGQNVTLSCEQNLNHDAMYWYRQDPGQGLRLIYYSQIVNDFQKGDIAEGYSVSREKKESFPLTVTSAQKNPTAFYLCASSVRGWAYEQYFGPGTRLTVT.

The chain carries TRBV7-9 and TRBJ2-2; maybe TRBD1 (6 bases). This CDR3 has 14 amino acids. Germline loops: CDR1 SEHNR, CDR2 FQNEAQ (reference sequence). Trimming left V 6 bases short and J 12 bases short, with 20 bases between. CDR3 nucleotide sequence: TGTGCCAGCAGAGATACCGGGCCCACAGGGAAGCTGTTTTTT. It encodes CASRDTGPTGKLFF.

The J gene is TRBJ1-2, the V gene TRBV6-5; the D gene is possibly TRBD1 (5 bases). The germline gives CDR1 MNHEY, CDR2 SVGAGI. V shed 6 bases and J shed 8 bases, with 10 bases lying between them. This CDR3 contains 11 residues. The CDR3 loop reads CASRAGFGYTF. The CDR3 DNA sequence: TGTGCCAGCAGAGCAGGGTTCGGCTACACCTTC.

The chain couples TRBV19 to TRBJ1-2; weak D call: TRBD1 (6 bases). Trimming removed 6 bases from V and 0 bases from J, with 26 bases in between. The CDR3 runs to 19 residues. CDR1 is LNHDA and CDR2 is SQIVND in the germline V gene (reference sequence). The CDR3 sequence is CASRKTAVGGDLPNYGYTF. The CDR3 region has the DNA TGTGCCAGTAGAAAAACCGCAGTCGGGGGCGATCTTCCTAACTATGGCTACACCTTC.

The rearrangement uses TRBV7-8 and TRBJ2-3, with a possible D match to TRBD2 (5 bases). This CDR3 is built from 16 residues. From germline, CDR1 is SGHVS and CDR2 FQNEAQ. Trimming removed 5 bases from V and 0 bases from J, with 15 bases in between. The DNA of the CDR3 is TGTGCCAGCAGCGCGGGCCCCACGTTAAGCACAGATACGCAGTATTTT. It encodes CASSAGPTLSTDTQYF.

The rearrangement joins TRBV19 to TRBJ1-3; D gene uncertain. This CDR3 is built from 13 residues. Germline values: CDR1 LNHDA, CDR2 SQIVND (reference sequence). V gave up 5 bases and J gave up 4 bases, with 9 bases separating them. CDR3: CASSLPGGNTIYF. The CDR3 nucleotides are TGTGCCAGTAGTCTTCCAGGAGGAAACACCATATATTTT. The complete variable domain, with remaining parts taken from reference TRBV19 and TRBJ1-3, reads DGGITQSPKYLFRKEGQNVTLSCEQNLNHDAMYWYRQDPGQGLRLIYYSQIVNDFQKGDIAEGYSVSREKKESFPLTVTSAQKNPTAFYLCASSLPGGNTIYFGEGSWLTVV.

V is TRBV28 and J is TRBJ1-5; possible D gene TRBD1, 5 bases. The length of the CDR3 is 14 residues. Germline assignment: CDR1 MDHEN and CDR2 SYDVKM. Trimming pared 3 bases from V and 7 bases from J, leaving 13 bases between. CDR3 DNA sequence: TGTGCCAGCAGTTTTGACATCCAGGGACAGCCCCAGCATTTT. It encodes CASSFDIQGQPQHF.